The text below deals with one TCR beta chain. What it recognizes is unknown. Germline and junction disagree at one end, which may indicate a read error. This specimen belongs to a study of metastatic and nonmetastatic thyroid tumors. Study background: Malignant thyroid and benign thyroid patients provided blood and tumor or nodule tissue whose repertoires were compared.

Patients underwent thyroid surgery, and none had received any treatment before it. Study-wide results and limits: Benign nodules were reported to have significantly lower TCR beta diversity than malignant thyroid tumors, in blood and tumor.

Using MiXCR, TCRdb reanalyzed the PCR reads. The table lists tens of thousands of clones, roughly 25% of them singletons. The sequence came from a female donor with papillary thyroid cancer or a benign thyroid nodule (not recorded which). Some clones in this sample may be carry-over from other donors' samples. The sample comprised blood.

The CDR3 bases are TGTACCAGCAGCATAAGTAGCGGACAAATCCACCGGGGCACTGAAGCTTTCTTT. Encoded protein: CTSSISSGQIHRGTEAFF. The chain combines TRBV9 with TRBJ1-1; a possible D gene is TRBD1 (5 bases). The CDR3 loop spans 18 amino acids. CDR1 and CDR2 (germline): SGDLS, YYNGEE.